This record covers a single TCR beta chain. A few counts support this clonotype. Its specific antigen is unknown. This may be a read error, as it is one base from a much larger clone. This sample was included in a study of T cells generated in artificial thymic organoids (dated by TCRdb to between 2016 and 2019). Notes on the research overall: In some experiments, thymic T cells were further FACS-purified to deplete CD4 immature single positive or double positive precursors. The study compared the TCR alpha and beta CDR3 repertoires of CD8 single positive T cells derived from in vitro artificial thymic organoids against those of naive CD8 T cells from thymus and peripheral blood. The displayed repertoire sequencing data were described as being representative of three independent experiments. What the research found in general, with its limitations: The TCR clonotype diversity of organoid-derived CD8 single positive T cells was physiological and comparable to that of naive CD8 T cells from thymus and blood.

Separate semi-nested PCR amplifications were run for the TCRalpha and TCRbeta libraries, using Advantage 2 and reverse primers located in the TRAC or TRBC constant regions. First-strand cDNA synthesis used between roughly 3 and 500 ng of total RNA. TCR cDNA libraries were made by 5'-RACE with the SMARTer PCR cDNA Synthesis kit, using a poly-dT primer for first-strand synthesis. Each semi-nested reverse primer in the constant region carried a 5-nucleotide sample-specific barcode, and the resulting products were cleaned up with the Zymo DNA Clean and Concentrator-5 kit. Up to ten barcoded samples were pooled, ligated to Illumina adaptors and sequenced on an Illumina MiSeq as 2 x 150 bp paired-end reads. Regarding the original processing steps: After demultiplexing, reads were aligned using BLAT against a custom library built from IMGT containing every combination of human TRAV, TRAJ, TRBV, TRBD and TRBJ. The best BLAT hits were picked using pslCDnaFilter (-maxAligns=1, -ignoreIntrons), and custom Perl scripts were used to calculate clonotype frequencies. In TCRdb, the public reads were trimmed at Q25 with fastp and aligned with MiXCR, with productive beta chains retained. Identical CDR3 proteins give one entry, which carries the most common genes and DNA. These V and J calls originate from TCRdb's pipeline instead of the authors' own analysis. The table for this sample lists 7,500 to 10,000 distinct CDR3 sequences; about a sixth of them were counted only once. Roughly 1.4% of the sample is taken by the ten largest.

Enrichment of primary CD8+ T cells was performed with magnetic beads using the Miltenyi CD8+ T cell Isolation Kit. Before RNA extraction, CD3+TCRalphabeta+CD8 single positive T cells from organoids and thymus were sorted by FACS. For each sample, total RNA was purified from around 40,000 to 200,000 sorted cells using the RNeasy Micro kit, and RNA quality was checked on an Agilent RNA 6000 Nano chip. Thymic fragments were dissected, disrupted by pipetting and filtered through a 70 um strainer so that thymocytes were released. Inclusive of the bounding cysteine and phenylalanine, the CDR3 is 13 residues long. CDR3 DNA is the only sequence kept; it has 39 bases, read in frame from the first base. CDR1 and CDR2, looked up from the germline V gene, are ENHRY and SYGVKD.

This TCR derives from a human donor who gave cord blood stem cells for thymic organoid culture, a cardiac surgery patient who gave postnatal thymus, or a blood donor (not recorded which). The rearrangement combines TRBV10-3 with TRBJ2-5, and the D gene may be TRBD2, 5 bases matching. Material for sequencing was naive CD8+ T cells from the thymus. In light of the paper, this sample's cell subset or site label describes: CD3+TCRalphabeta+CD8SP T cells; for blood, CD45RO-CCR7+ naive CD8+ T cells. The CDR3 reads CTISPGYQETQYF. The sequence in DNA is TGTACCATCAGCCCGGGATATCAAGAGACCCAGTACTTC.